The rows below give T cell receptor beta chains drawn from one sample of a study of blood T cell repertoires in COVID-19. Sequenced by immunoSEQ multiplex PCR; TCRdb stores in-frame clones only, minus some. Seen here are 140,000 to 150,000 clones, 84% observed once, and the top ten hold roughly 45%. Source material: peripheral blood. These receptor sequences come from a human donor in a cohort sampled during active COVID-19. Both conserved end residues are part of each CDR3. Each record gives: D gene, V gene, J gene, clone size, CDR3 protein, CDR3 DNA. The D gene is left open where the match is weak. A row's size may be missing; if present it is once, few, many or a size class.

>.|TRBV21-1|TRBJ2-1|.
CASIPWVGGAYNEQFF
TGTGCCAGCATCCCCTGGGTAGGGGGCGCATACAATGAGCAGTTCTTC
>TRBD1|TRBV6-1|TRBJ2-5|.
CASSESGTGTGETQYF
TGTGCCAGCAGTGAGTCCGGGACAGGGACGGGAGAGACCCAGTACTTC
>.|TRBV12-5|TRBJ2-7|.
CASGLVGMGFDIVDF
TGTGCTAGTGGTTTGGTAGGAATGGGCTTCGATATCGTGGACTTC
>.|TRBV25-1|TRBJ1-2|.
CASSGTGVHGYTF
TGTGCCAGCAGTGGGACCGGGGTTCATGGCTACACCTTC
>.|TRBV18|TRBJ1-5|.
CASSPGTSGPQHF
TGTGCCAGCTCACCTGGGACTTCCGGACCCCAGCATTTT
>TRBD1|TRBV6-6|TRBJ1-5|.
CASKGTGGNQPQHF
TGTGCCAGCAAAGGGACAGGCGGCAATCAGCCCCAGCATTTT
>.|TRBV6-1|TRBJ1-5|few
CASSGELNRVNQPQHF
TGTGCCAGCAGTGGAGAGTTGAACAGGGTCAATCAGCCCCAGCATTTT
>TRBD1|TRBV25-1|TRBJ1-3|.
CASSGQGTGNTIYF
TGTGCCAGCAGTGGACAGGGAACTGGAAACACCATATATTTT
>.|TRBV28|TRBJ2-4|once
CASRGVGAKNIQYF
TGTGCCAGCAGGGGCGTTGGAGCCAAAAACATTCAGTACTTC
>.|TRBV3-1/TRBV3-2|TRBJ1-3|.
CASSRKLLSGNTIYF
TGTGCCAGCAGCCGAAAACTTCTCTCTGGAAACACCATATATTTT
>TRBD2|TRBV7-8|TRBJ2-2|.
CASRPGEGRANTGELFF
TGTGCCAGCAGACCCGGTGAGGGGAGGGCGAACACCGGGGAGCTGTTTTTT
>TRBD1|TRBV2|TRBJ1-1|few
CASSMTGANTEAFF
TGTGCCAGCAGCATGACAGGGGCTAACACTGAAGCTTTCTTT
>TRBD2|TRBV2|TRBJ2-3|.
CASSELFPSSGDTQYF
TGTGCCAGCAGTGAACTTTTCCCCTCTAGCGGAGATACGCAGTATTTT
>TRBD2|TRBV18|TRBJ2-1|.
CASSELAGEINEQFF
TGTGCCAGCTCCGAACTAGCGGGGGAGATAAATGAGCAGTTCTTC
>.|TRBV28|TRBJ1-1|.
CASRAPQRNTEAFF
TGTGCCAGCAGAGCCCCACAGAGGAACACTGAAGCTTTCTTT
>TRBD1|TRBV27|TRBJ2-2|.
CASSFGQGAIGELFF
TGTGCCAGCAGTTTCGGACAGGGGGCGATCGGGGAGCTGTTTTTT
>TRBD1|TRBV5-1|TRBJ1-2|.
CARAAGTDPNYGYTF
TGCGCCAGGGCCGCAGGGACAGACCCTAACTATGGCTACACCTTC
>TRBD2|TRBV6-2/TRBV6-3|TRBJ2-5|.
CASSSTGLAGGSTQYF
TGTGCCAGCAGTTCCACCGGACTAGCGGGAGGGTCGACCCAGTACTTC
>.|TRBV25-1|TRBJ2-7|.
CASSPRGQIYEQYF
TGTGCCAGCAGCCCTAGAGGACAGATCTACGAGCAGTACTTC
>TRBD1|TRBV19|TRBJ1-5|.
CASSTAGTGGEAQHF
TGTGCCAGTAGTACAGCCGGGACAGGGGGCGAAGCCCAGCATTTT
>TRBD1|TRBV5-1|TRBJ2-2|.
CASSLGPDRAVGELFF
TGCGCCAGCAGCTTGGGGCCCGACAGGGCGGTCGGGGAGCTGTTTTTT
>.|TRBV5-1|TRBJ1-4|.
CASSRESTNEKLFF
TGCGCCAGCAGCCGGGAGTCGACTAATGAAAAACTGTTTTTT
>TRBD1|TRBV11-3|TRBJ2-1|.
CASSWDSSPYNEQFF
TGTGCCAGCAGCTGGGACAGTTCCCCCTACAATGAGCAGTTCTTC
>.|TRBV9|TRBJ1-6|.
CASSVRRTAENSPLHF
TGTGCCAGCAGCGTTCGTCGGACAGCAGAGAATTCACCCCTCCACTTT
>.|TRBV11-1|TRBJ2-1|.
CASSPPLAVNEQFF
TGTGCCAGCAGCCCCCCTTTGGCCGTCAATGAGCAGTTCTTC
>.|TRBV5-4|TRBJ2-2|few
CASSPDTNTGELFF
TGTGCCAGCAGCCCGGACACGAACACCGGGGAGCTGTTTTTT
>.|TRBV6-4|TRBJ2-1|.
CASADSQGPYNEQFF
TGTGCCAGCGCCGACAGTCAAGGACCTTACAATGAGCAGTTCTTC
>TRBD1|TRBV7-9|TRBJ1-1|.
CASSHPTGEAFF
TGTGCCAGCAGCCATCCGACAGGGGAAGCTTTCTTT
>.|TRBV19|TRBJ1-3|.
CASSPNYAVRNTIYF
TGTGCCAGTAGCCCCAATTATGCAGTTAGAAACACCATATATTTT
>.|TRBV3-1/TRBV3-2|TRBJ1-2|.
CASSQERSNYGYTF
TGTGCCAGCAGCCAAGAGCGAAGTAACTATGGCTACACCTTC